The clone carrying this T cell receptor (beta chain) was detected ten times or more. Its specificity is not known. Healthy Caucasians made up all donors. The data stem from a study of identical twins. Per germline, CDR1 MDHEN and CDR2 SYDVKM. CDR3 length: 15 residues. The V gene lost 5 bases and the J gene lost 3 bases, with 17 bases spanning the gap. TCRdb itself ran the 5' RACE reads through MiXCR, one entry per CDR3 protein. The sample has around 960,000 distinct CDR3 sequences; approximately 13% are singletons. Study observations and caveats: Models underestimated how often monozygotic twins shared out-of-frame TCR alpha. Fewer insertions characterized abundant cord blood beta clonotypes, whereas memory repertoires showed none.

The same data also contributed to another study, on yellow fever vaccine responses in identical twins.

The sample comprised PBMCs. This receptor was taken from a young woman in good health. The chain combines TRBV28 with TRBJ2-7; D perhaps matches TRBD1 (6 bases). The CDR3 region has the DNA TGTGCCAGCAGTCCCACCGGGACACTTTACTACGAGCAGTACTTC. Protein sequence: CASSPTGTLYYEQYF.